The present T cell receptor beta chain was sequenced within a study of PD-1 blockade in classical Hodgkin lymphoma. Whole-study results and caveats: Newly diagnosed and completely responding patients shared comparable baseline diversity.

Sequencing was performed with immunoSEQ multiplex PCR; in TCRdb, only in-frame clones are kept and a portion is missing. This table has tens of thousands of clones, over 70% appearing once. This clone was observed once. Its antigen is undetermined. Brentuximab vedotin exposure varied among the patients, all of whom had relapsed after autologous stem cell transplantation. The input for sequencing was peripheral blood mononuclear cells (PBMCs), taken at baseline. The TCR comes from a human donor with classical Hodgkin lymphoma.

For the CDR3, the DNA is TGCGCCAGCAGCCCCGGAGCCGGGGAGACCCAGTACTTC. This encodes CASSPGAGETQYF. The J gene is TRBJ2-5, the V gene TRBV5-1; D is ambiguous. CDR3 size: 13 residues. Trimming took 4 bases from V and 5 from J, leaving 12 bases between them. Germline V gene data show CDR1 as SGHRS and CDR2 as YFSETQ. Using reference TRBV5-1 and TRBJ2-5 for the parts outside the CDR3, the full variable domain is KAGVTQTPRYLIKTRGQQVTLSCSPISGHRSVSWYQQTPGQGLQFLFEYFSETQRNKGNFPGRFSGRQFSNSRSEMNVSTLELGDSALYLCASSPGAGETQYFGPGTRLLVL.